This T cell receptor beta chain is drawn from a study of radiation and T cells in renal cell carcinoma. Treatment in this sample: 15 Gy SBRT to primary tumor, nephrectomy 4 weeks later. This clone came up a few times. Data came from immunoSEQ multiplex PCR; TCRdb stores just in-frame clones and leaves some out. Of around 13,000 clones in the sample, roughly 34% were seen once. The CDR3 covers 14 residues. Trimming cost V 5 bases and J 2 bases; bases outside gene matches: 7. CDR1 is GTSNPN, CDR2 SVGIG, per germline (reference sequence). The input for sequencing was tumor tissue, taken from a patient whose treatment included radiotherapy and nephrectomy. This clonotype was obtained from a man aged 60 to 69 with renal cell carcinoma. The V call is TRBV30, the J call TRBJ2-3; 7 bases agree with TRBD2. Here the CDR3 reads CAWDLGTTTDTQYF. The CDR3 DNA sequence: TGTGCCTGGGACCTCGGGACTACCACAGATACGCAGTATTTT.